The clone carrying this T cell receptor beta chain was detected a few times. The antigen remains unidentified. The sample belongs to a study of CD8 T cells in ankylosing spondylitis. General study points: Some motif variants had been reported before (in reactive arthritis synovial fluid and blood).

TCRdb recomputed calls from the 5' RACE reads with MiXCR, one row per CDR3 protein. In the table there are about 280,000 distinct CDR3 sequences, 15% to 25% of which are singletons. Germline values: CDR1 SGHRS, CDR2 YFSETQ. The CDR3 contains 16 residues. V dropped 0 bases and J dropped 0 bases, with 11 bases sitting between them. The chain employs TRBV5-1 and TRBJ2-3; D is unclear. Sequenced: blood, either unsorted or a sorted T cell fraction (not recorded which). This TCR derives from a male donor with ankylosing spondylitis or in good health (not recorded which). DNA of the CDR3: TGCGCCAGCAGCTTGGAGGCAGTGGATAGCACAGATACGCAGTATTTT. Residues: CASSLEAVDSTDTQYF.